These 5 T cell receptor beta chains originate from one sample sequenced in a study of T-cell reconstitution after alpha-beta-depleted transplantation in children. As it was prepared, the TCRbeta library received unique molecular identifiers. TCRdb called the PCR reads again in MiXCR, with one record for every CDR3 protein. The repertoire includes around 240,000 distinct CDR3 sequences, 6.5% to 9% of them detected once, and 5% to 8% sits in the top ten. This specimen consisted of PBMCs, mostly from graft donor cells, obtained 180 days after TCRalphabeta/CD19-depleted stem cell transplant. Every receptor here comes from a male patient aged 5 to 17 who had a stem cell transplant for acute lymphoblastic leukemia, so the T cells may come from the graft donor.

The rearrangement links TRBV20-1 to TRBJ1-2; D unresolved. This CDR3 contains 10 residues. Looked up from germline, CDR1 is DFQATT and CDR2 is SNEGSKA (reference sequence). Trimming pared 2 bases from V and 4 bases from J, leaving 2 bases between. CDR3 bases: TGCAGTGCTAGAAGCTATGGCTACACCTTC. It encodes CSARSYGYTF.

This clonotype was observed many times. The J gene is TRBJ1-6, the V gene TRBV7-7; D call uncertain. Trimming removed 4 bases from V and 10 bases from J, with 11 bases in between. Germline V gene sequence: CDR1 SSHAT, CDR2 FNYEAQ (reference sequence). There are 13 residues in the CDR3. The CDR3 loop is CASSSTLGSPLHF. In DNA, the CDR3 is TGTGCCAGCAGCTCTACTCTTGGATCACCCCTCCACTTT. Filled out from reference TRBV7-7 and TRBJ1-6, the complete variable domain reads GAGVSQSPRYKVTKRGQDVTLRCDPISSHATLYWYQQALGQGPEFLTYFNYEAQPDKSGLPSDRFSAERPEGSISTLTIQRTEQRDSAMYRCASSSTLGSPLHFGNGTRLTVT.

This clonotype came up many times. V usage is TRBV5-1 and J usage is TRBJ2-5, with D uncertain. The germline CDR1 and CDR2 sequences are SGHRS and YFSETQ. CDR3 size: 15 residues. Trimming pared 0 bases from V and 2 bases from J, leaving 11 bases between. CDR3 bases: TGCGCCAGCAGCTTGGCCCCGGCTATACAAGAGACCCAGTACTTC. Amino acid sequence: CASSLAPAIQETQYF.

This clonotype was seen repeatedly, ten times or more. This chain uses TRBV5-5 with TRBJ2-1; TRBD2 matches at 13 bases. Trimming at V came to 3 bases and at J to 4 bases, leaving 1 base not matched to a gene. This CDR3 contains 15 residues. Germline values: CDR1 SGHKS, CDR2 YYEKEE (reference sequence). In DNA, the CDR3 is TGTGCCAGCAGCTCGGGACTAGCGGGATACAATGAGCAGTTCTTC. It encodes CASSSGLAGYNEQFF.

As regards this clonotype: In this CDR3 the conserved last residue, phenylalanine or tryptophan, is missing, so a read error is likely. The chain links TRBV25-1 to TRBJ2-5; no reliable D call. Germline V gene data show CDR1 as MGHDK and CDR2 as SYGVNS. V shed 6 bases and J shed 5 bases, with 10 bases lying between them. The CDR3 length is 12 residues. For the CDR3, the DNA is TGTGCCAGCAGAGACCTGAGGGAGACCCAGTACGTC. Translating it yields CASRDLRETQYV.